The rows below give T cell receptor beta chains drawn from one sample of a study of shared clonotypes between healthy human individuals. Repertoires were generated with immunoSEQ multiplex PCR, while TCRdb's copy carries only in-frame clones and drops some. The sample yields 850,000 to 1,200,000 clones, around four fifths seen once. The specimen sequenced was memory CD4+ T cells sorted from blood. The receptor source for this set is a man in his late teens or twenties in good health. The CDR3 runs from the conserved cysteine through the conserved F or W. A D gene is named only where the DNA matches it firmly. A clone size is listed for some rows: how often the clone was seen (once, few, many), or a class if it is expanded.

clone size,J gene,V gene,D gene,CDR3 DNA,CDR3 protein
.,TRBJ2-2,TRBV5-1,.,TGCGCCAGCAGCGTCGACAGCACCGGGGAGCTGTTTTTT,CASSVDSTGELFF
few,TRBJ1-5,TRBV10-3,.,TGTGCCATCAGTGAGTACACGACAGACAATCAGCCCCAGCATTTT,CAISEYTTDNQPQHF
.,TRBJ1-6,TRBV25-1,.,TGTGCCAGCACAAGTGGGAGAAAAAATTCACCCCTCCACTTT,CASTSGRKNSPLHF
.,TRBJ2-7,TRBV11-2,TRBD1,TGTGCCAGCAGTCCCGTTAACCGGGACAGGGGCGCTTCCTACGAGCAGTACTTC,CASSPVNRDRGASYEQYF
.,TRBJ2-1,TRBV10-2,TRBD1,TGCGCCAGCAGTGAGCTTCCGGGACAGGGGGTCAATGAGCAGTTCTTC,CASSELPGQGVNEQFF
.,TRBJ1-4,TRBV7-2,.,TGTGCCAGCAGCTTAGTTATCGGGGGATGGGGGGTTTTCGATGAAAAACTGTTTTTT,CASSLVIGGWGVFDEKLFF
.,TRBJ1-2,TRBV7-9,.,TGTGCCAGCAGCCTGGACAGAGTTTATGGCTACACCTTC,CASSLDRVYGYTF
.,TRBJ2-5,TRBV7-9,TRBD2,TGTGCCAGCAGCTTCAGCGGGAGCCAAGAGACCCAGTACTTC,CASSFSGSQETQYF
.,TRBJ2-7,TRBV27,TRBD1,TGTGCCAGCAGTAATTCCGGACAGGGGGGCTACGAGCAGTACTTC,CASSNSGQGGYEQYF
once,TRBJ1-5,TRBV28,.,TGTGCCAGCAGTGGTATGCGCAATCAGCCCCAGCATTTT,CASSGMRNQPQHF
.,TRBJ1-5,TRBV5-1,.,TGCGCCAGCAGCTTAGCCTGGGGTGGCAATCAGCCCCAGCATTTT,CASSLAWGGNQPQHF
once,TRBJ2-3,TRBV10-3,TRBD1,TGTGCCATCAGTGAGGGACAGGGGTATATCGATACGCAGTATTTT,CAISEGQGYIDTQYF
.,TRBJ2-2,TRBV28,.,TGTGCCAGCAGTTTAGGGGACATTTACACCGGGGAGCTGTTTTTT,CASSLGDIYTGELFF
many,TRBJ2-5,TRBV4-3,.,TGCGCCAGCAGCCAAGTTTGGAGGGAAGAGACCCAGTACTTC,CASSQVWREETQYF
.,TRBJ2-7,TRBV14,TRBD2,TGTGCCAGCAGCCAAGTCCCCGGGGCGGGAGGAGGCGGGCAGTACTTC,CASSQVPGAGGGGQYF